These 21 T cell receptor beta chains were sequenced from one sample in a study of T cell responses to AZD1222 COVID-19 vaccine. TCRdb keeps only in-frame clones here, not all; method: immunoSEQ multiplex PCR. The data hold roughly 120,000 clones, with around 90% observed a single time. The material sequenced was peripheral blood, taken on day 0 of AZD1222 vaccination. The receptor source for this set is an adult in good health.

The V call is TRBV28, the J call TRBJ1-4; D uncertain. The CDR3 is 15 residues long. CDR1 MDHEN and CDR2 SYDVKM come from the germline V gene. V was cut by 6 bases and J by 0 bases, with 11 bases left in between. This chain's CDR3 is CASSALQTTNEKLFF. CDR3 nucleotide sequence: TGTGCCAGCAGCGCCCTACAGACAACTAATGAAAAACTGTTTTTT.

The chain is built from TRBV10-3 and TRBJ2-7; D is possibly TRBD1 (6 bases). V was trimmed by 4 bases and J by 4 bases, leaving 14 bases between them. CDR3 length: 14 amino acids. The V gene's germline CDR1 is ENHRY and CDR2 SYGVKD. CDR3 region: CAISGDQGFYEQYF. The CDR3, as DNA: TGTGCCATCAGTGGGGATCAGGGGTTTTACGAGCAGTACTTC.

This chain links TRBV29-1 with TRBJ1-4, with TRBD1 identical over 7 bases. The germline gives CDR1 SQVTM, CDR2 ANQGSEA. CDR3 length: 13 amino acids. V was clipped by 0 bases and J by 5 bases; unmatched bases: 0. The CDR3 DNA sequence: TGCAGCGTTGAAGAACAGGGGAATGAAAAACTGTTTTTT. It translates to CSVEEQGNEKLFF. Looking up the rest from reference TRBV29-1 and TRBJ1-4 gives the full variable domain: SAVISQKPSRDICQRGTSLTIQCQVDSQVTMMFWYRQQPGQSLTLIATANQGSEATYESGFVIDKFPISRPNLTFSTLTVSNMSPEDSSIYLCSVEEQGNEKLFFGSGTQLSVL.

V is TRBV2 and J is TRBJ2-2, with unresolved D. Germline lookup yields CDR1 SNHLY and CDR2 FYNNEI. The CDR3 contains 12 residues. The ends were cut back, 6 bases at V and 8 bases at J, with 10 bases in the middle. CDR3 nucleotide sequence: TGTGCCAGCAGAGATCGGTGGGGGGAGCTGTTTTTT. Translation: CASRDRWGELFF.

The CDR3 here is CASSFWGAQYNSPLHF. The CDR3 region has the DNA TGTGCCAGCAGCTTTTGGGGGGCGCAATATAATTCACCCCTCCACTTT. This rearrangement joins TRBV7-2 to TRBJ1-6; the D gene is possibly TRBD1 (6 bases). The CDR3 sequence is 16 residues long. V lost 3 bases, J lost 4 bases, and 13 bases lay in between. Per the germline V gene, CDR1 is SGHTA and CDR2 is FQGNSA.

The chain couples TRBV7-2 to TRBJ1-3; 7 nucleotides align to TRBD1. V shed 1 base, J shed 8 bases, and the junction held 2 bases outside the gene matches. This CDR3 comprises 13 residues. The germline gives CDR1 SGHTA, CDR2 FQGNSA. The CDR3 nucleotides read TGTGCCAGCAGCTTAGACAGGGGTGACACCATATATTTT. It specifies CASSLDRGDTIYF.

Here the CDR3 reads CASSESGSHEQYF. Here the CDR3 DNA reads TGCGCCAGCAGTGAGTCAGGCAGTCACGAGCAGTACTTC. This chain links TRBV10-1 with TRBJ2-7; D gene uncertain. This CDR3 contains 13 residues. Germline-derived CDR1 and CDR2 are WNHNN and SYGVQD (reference sequence). V was trimmed by 0 bases and J by 5 bases, leaving 8 bases between them.

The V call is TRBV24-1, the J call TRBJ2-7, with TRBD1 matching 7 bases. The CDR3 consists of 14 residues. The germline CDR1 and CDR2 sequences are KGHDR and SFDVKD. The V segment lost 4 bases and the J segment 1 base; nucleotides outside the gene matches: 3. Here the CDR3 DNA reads TGTGCCACCAGTGAGGCAGGGGGATCCTACGAGCAGTACTTC. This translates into CATSEAGGSYEQYF.

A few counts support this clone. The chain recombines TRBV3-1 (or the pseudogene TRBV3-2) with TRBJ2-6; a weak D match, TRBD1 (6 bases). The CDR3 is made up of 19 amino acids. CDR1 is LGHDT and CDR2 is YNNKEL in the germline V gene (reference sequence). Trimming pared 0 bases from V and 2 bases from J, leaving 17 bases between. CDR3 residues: CASSQDEGRGRAGANVLTF. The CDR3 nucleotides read TGTGCCAGCAGCCAAGATGAGGGCAGGGGAAGGGCTGGGGCCAACGTCCTGACTTTC.

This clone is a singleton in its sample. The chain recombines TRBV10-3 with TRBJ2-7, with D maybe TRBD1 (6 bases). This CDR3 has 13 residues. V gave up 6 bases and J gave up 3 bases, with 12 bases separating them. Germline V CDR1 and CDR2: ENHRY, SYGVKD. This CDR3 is CAIRGTPNYEQYF. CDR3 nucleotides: TGTGCCATCAGGGGGACACCCAACTACGAGCAGTACTTC.

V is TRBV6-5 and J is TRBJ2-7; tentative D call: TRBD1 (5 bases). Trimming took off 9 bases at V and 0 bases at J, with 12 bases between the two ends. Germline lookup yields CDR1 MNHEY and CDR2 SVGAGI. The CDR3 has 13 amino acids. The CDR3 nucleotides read TGTGCCAGTGTGGGTAGGGGCTCCTACGAGCAGTACTTC. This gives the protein CASVGRGSYEQYF.

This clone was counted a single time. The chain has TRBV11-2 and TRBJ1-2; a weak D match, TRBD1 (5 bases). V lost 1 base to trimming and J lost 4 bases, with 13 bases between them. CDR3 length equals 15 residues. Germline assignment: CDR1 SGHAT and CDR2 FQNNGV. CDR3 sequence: CASSLALGQGYGYTF. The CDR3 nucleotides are TGTGCCAGCAGCTTAGCTCTGGGGCAGGGCTATGGCTACACCTTC. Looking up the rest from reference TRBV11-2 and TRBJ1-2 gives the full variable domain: EAGVAQSPRYKIIEKRQSVAFWCNPISGHATLYWYQQILGQGPKLLIQFQNNGVVDDSQLPKDRFSAERLKGVDSTLKIQPAKLEDSAVYLCASSLALGQGYGYTFGSGTRLTVV.

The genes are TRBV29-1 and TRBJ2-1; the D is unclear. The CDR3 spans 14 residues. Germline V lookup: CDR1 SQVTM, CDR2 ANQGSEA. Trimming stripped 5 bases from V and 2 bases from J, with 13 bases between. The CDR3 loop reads CSVLLSAPYNEQFF. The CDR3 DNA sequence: TGCAGCGTTCTACTATCCGCGCCCTACAATGAGCAGTTCTTC.

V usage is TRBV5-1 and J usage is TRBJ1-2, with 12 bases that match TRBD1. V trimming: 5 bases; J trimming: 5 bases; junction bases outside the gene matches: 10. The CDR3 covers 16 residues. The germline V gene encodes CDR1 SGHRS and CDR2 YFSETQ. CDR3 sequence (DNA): TGCGCCAGCAGTTCCGGGACAGGGGGCTCCGGATATGGCTACACCTTC. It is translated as CASSSGTGGSGYGYTF. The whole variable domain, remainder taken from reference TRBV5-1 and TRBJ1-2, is KAGVTQTPRYLIKTRGQQVTLSCSPISGHRSVSWYQQTPGQGLQFLFEYFSETQRNKGNFPGRFSGRQFSNSRSEMNVSTLELGDSALYLCASSSGTGGSGYGYTFGSGTRLTVV.

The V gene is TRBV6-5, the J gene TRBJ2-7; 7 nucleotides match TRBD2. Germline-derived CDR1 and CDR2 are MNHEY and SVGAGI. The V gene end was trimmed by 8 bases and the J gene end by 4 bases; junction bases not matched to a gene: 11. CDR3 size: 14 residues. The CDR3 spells CASQRAGDGYEQYF. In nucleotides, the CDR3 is TGTGCCAGCCAGCGTGCGGGAGACGGGTACGAGCAGTACTTC.

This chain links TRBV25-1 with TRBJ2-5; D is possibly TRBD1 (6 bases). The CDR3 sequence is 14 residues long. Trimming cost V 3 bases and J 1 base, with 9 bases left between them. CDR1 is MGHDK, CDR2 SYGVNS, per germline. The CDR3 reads CASSDRDTQETQYF. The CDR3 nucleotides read TGTGCCAGCAGTGACAGGGACACCCAAGAGACCCAGTACTTC.

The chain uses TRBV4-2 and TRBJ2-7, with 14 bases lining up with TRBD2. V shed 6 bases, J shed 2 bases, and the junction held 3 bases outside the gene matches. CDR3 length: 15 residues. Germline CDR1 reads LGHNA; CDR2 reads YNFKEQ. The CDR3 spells CASREGLAGAYEQYF. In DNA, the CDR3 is TGTGCCAGCAGAGAGGGACTAGCGGGGGCCTACGAGCAGTACTTC.

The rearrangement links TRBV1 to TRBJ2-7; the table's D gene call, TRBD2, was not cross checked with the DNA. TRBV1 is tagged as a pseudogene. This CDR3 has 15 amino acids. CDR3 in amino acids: CTSSPSGAGSYEQYF. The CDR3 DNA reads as TGCACCAGCAGCCCAAGCGGGGCAGGCTCCTACGAGCAGTACTTC.

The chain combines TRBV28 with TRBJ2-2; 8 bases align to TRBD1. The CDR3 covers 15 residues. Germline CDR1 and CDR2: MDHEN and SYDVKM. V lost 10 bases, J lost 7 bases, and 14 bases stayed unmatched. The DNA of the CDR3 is TGTGCCACCTCCACTCCAGGGGGCTTCGTCGGGGAGCTGTTTTTT. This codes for CATSTPGGFVGELFF.

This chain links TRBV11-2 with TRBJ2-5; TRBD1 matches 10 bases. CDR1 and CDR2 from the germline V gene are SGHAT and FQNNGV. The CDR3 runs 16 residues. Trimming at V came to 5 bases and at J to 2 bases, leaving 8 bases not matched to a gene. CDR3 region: CASSPSRTGGQETQYF. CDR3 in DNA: TGTGCCAGCAGCCCGTCTCGGACAGGGGGACAAGAGACCCAGTACTTC.

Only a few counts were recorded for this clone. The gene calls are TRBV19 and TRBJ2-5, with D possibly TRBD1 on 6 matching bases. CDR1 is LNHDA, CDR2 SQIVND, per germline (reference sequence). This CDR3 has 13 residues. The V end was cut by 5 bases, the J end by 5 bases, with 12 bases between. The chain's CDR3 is CASSGDTAETQYF. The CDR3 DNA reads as TGTGCCAGTAGTGGGGACACGGCTGAGACCCAGTACTTC.